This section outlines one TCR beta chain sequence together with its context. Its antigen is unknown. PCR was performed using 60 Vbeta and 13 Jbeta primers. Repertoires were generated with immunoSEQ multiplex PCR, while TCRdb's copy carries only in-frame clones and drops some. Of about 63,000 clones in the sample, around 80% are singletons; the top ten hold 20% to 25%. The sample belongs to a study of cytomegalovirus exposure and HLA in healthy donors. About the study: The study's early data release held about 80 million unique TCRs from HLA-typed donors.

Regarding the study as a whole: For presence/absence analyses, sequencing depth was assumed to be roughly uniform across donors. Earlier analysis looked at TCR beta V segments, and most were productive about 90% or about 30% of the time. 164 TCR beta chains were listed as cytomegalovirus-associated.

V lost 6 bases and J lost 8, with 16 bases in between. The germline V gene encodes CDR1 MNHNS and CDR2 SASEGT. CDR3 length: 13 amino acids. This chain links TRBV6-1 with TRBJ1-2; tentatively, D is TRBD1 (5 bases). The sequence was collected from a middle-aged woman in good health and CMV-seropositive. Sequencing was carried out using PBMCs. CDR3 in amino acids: CASSDPGRGGYTF. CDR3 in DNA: TGTGCCAGCAGCGACCCAGGGCGAGGAGGCTACACCTTC.